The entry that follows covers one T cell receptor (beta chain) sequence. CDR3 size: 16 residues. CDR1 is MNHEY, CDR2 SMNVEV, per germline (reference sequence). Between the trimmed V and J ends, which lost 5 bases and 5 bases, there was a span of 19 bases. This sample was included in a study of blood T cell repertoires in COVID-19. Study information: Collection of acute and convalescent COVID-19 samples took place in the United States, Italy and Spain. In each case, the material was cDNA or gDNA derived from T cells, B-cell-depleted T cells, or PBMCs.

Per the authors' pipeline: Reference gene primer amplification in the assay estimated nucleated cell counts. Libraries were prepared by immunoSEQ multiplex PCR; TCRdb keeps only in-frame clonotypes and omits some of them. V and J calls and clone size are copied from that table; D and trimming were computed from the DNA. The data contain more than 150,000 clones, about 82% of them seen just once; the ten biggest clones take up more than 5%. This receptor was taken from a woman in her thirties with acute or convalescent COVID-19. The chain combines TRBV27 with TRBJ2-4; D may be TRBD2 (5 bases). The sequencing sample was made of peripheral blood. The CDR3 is CASSPGISRFENIQYF. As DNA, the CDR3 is TGTGCCAGCAGTCCCGGGATCAGTCGATTCGAAAACATTCAGTACTTC.